These 18 T cell receptor beta chains originate from one sample sequenced in a study of cytomegalovirus exposure and HLA in healthy donors. PCR used 60 Vbeta primers and 13 Jbeta primers. Sequencing used immunoSEQ multiplex PCR; TCRdb keeps in-frame clones, though not all of them. This table holds roughly 80,000 clones, around 72% found once. The sequencing input was PBMCs. These receptor sequences come from a woman in her thirties or forties in good health and CMV-seropositive.

This chain joins TRBV4-3 and TRBJ2-2; 7 bases align to TRBD1. Germline V CDR1 and CDR2: LGHNA, YSLEER. This CDR3 has 16 residues. Trimming took 0 bases from V and 6 from J; bases not matched to a gene: 7. DNA of the CDR3: TGCGCCAGCAGCCAAGATCGCGGACAGGCCTCCGGGGAGCTGTTTTTT. This encodes CASSQDRGQASGELFF.

The chain employs TRBV28 and TRBJ1-2; D remains ambiguous. In germline, CDR1 is MDHEN, CDR2 SYDVKM. V lost 8 bases and J lost 1, with 5 bases in between. The CDR3 contains 11 residues. The CDR3 here is CASAINYGYTF. CDR3 coding DNA: TGTGCCAGCGCTATTAACTATGGCTACACCTTC.

This chain uses TRBV25-1 with TRBJ2-5; TRBD2 matches at 7 bases. The germline gives CDR1 MGHDK, CDR2 SYGVNS. This CDR3 is 15 amino acids long. V was clipped by 2 bases and J by 3 bases; unmatched bases: 6. The CDR3 region is CASSEAGEPKETQYF. In DNA form, the CDR3 reads TGTGCCAGCAGTGAAGCGGGGGAGCCGAAAGAGACCCAGTACTTC. Full variable domain (rest looked up from reference TRBV25-1 and TRBJ2-5): EADIYQTPRYLVIGTGKKITLECSQTMGHDKMYWYQQDPGMELHLIHYSYGVNSTEKGDLSSESTVSRIRTEHFPLTLESARPSHTSQYLCASSEAGEPKETQYFGPGTRLLVL.

The genes are TRBV19 and TRBJ1-1; D perhaps matches TRBD1 (6 bases). Looked up from germline, CDR1 is LNHDA and CDR2 is SQIVND (reference sequence). V was pared by 2 bases and J by 8 bases, with 15 bases between. CDR3 size: 14 residues. CDR3 amino acids: CASSIPGQTTEAFF. The CDR3 coding sequence is TGTGCCAGTAGTATACCCGGACAGACCACGGAAGCTTTCTTT.

The rearrangement joins TRBV30 to TRBJ2-6, with TRBD1 matching over 9 bases. Germline lookup yields CDR1 GTSNPN and CDR2 SVGIG (reference sequence). The CDR3 extends over 18 amino acids. V trimming: 5 bases; J trimming: 1 base; junction bases outside the gene matches: 12. CDR3 protein: CAWVWGTGFSSGANVLTF. Here the CDR3 DNA reads TGTGCCTGGGTATGGGGGACAGGGTTCTCGTCTGGGGCCAACGTCCTGACTTTC.

The rearrangement links TRBV27 to TRBJ2-5; the D gene is possibly TRBD1 (6 bases). V shed 4 bases and J shed 5 bases, with 11 bases lying between them. Germline assignment: CDR1 MNHEY and CDR2 SMNVEV (reference sequence). This CDR3 spans 13 amino acids. The CDR3 sequence is CASSSTGSETQYF. The CDR3 region has the DNA TGTGCCAGCAGTTCCACAGGGTCGGAGACCCAGTACTTC.

CDR3 coding DNA: TGCGCCAGCAGCCAAGGCCTAGAAGGCCATGAGCAGTTCTTC. Its protein is CASSQGLEGHEQFF. This chain uses TRBV4-3 with TRBJ2-1, with D uncertain. This CDR3 is built from 14 residues. CDR1 and CDR2 from the germline V gene are LGHNA and YSLEER. Trimming stripped 1 base from V and 8 bases from J, with 12 bases between.

As regards this clone: The junction does not match germline at one end; this may be a read error. The J gene is TRBJ1-2, the V gene TRBV7-9; TRBD1 might be the D (5 bases). The CDR3 runs to 15 residues. Looked up from germline, CDR1 is SEHNR and CDR2 is FQNEAQ (reference sequence). The CDR3 protein is CSSSLLGGWGDGYTF. CDR3 nucleotide sequence: TGTTCCAGCAGCTTACTGGGGGGATGGGGCGATGGCTACACCTTC.

This chain uses TRBV2 with TRBJ2-5; 10 positions agree with TRBD2. The CDR3 length is 15 residues. Germline CDR1 is SNHLY and CDR2 is FYNNEI. V trimming: 6 bases; J trimming: 5 bases; junction bases outside the gene matches: 9. In nucleotides, the CDR3 is TGTGCCAGCAGGGGGACTAGCGCCGACCTGGAGACCCAGTACTTC. Amino acid sequence: CASRGTSADLETQYF.

V and J are TRBV29-1 and TRBJ2-5; a possible D gene is TRBD2 (5 bases). Germline V gene data show CDR1 as SQVTM and CDR2 as ANQGSEA. Trimming shortened V by 4 bases and J by 6 bases, and 12 bases separated the two germline ends. This CDR3 spans 12 amino acids. CDR3 coding DNA: TGCAGCGTTGTAGCTAGCAGGCAGACCCAGTACTTC. Residues: CSVVASRQTQYF.

The sample holds a few counts of this clone. The V call is TRBV18, the J call TRBJ1-1; TRBD1 matches 7 bases. Germline V gives CDR1 KGHSH, CDR2 LQKENI. The J segment lost 10 bases and the V segment lost 5 bases, leaving 10 bases of the junction unmatched. The CDR3 sequence is 13 residues long. This CDR3 reads CASSASTGEAAFF. CDR3 sequence (DNA): TGTGCCAGCTCAGCCTCTACAGGGGAGGCAGCTTTCTTT.

The V gene is TRBV5-6, the J gene TRBJ1-3; TRBD1 is a possible D gene (6 bases). Germline V CDR1 and CDR2: SGHDT, YYEEEE. V was shortened by 0 bases and J by 1 base, with 17 bases between the two germline ends. This CDR3 has 18 amino acids. The CDR3 is CASSLALQGFSSGNTIYF. CDR3 coding DNA: TGTGCCAGCAGCTTGGCCTTGCAGGGGTTCTCATCTGGAAACACCATATATTTT.

This clone has only a few counts. V gene TRBV7-3 combines with J gene TRBJ2-1, with 11 bases lining up with TRBD2. The CDR3 contains 18 residues. Germline lookup yields CDR1 SGHTA and CDR2 FQGTGA. After removal of 4 bases from V and 2 bases from J, the junction contained 10 bases not matched to a gene. Here the CDR3 reads CASSSSSTSGVAYNEQFF. The CDR3 bases are TGTGCCAGCAGCTCCTCATCGACTAGCGGGGTCGCCTACAATGAGCAGTTCTTC.

Comments on this clone: The limits of the CDR3 on the DNA are not certain, so only TCRdb's listed CDR3 is given. This chain uses TRBV7-3 with TRBJ1-2. Germline CDR1 SGHTA, CDR2 FQGTGA. From its first to its last residue, the CDR3 has 13 amino acids. CDR3 sequence: CASSFGPGESYTF.

In this sample, this clone turned up once. The rearrangement joins TRBV2 to TRBJ2-7, with 8 bases that match TRBD2. Germline lookup yields CDR1 SNHLY and CDR2 FYNNEI. Trimming at V came to 7 bases and at J to 5 bases, leaving 10 bases not matched to a gene. The CDR3 spans 14 residues. The DNA for the CDR3 is TGTGCCAGCATGGGGGGACTAGTTGTCGACGAGCAGTACTTC. Amino acid sequence: CASMGGLVVDEQYF.

This clone has only one observation. The rearrangement uses TRBV5-4 and TRBJ2-7; 10 positions match TRBD1. The CDR3 has 14 amino acids. V lost 5 bases and J lost 4; bases outside the gene matches: 6. CDR1 and CDR2 from the germline V gene are SGHNT and YYREEE (reference sequence). The DNA of the CDR3 is TGTGCCAGCAGGAGGGACAGGGGCCCTTACGAGCAGTACTTC. Translation gives CASRRDRGPYEQYF.

The chain combines TRBV28 with TRBJ1-5; D perhaps matches TRBD1 (6 bases). This CDR3 is built from 13 residues. The germline gives CDR1 MDHEN, CDR2 SYDVKM. Trimming stripped 7 bases from V and 4 bases from J, with 11 bases between. In DNA form, the CDR3 reads TGTGCCAGCACGTCACAGGGAAATCAGCCCCAGCATTTT. Amino acids: CASTSQGNQPQHF.

The chain links TRBV4-3 to TRBJ1-1; possible D gene TRBD1, 6 bases. V shed 3 bases and J shed 4 bases, with 12 bases lying between them. Looked up from germline, CDR1 is LGHNA and CDR2 is YSLEER. CDR3 length: 14 residues. The CDR3 region has the DNA TGCGCCAGCAGCCAGACGGACAGACCCACTGAAGCTTTCTTT. This translates into CASSQTDRPTEAFF.